This entry concerns a single T cell receptor (beta chain). Germline V gene sequence: CDR1 SNHLY, CDR2 FYNNEI. The junction had 7 bases not matched to a gene; V was cut back by 3 bases and J by 0 bases. The CDR3 is made up of 18 amino acids. Amplified material comprised TCR beta CDR3 regions derived from RNA transcripts. Second-round multiplex PCR came after first-round RT-PCR with HTBI primers. TCRdb called the multiplex PCR reads again in MiXCR, with one record for every CDR3 protein. The data contain some 750,000 distinct CDR3 sequences, 35% to 50% of them seen just once; the ten biggest clones take up around 40%. This sample stems from a study of Graves' ophthalmopathy and Graves' hyperthyroidism.

The V and J genes are TRBV2 and TRBJ2-6, with 8 bases identical to TRBD1. The sequencing input was peripheral blood. This TCR came from an adult man with Graves' ophthalmopathy. CDR3 sequence reads: CASSDRSTGDSGANVLTF. CDR3 nucleotide sequence: TGTGCCAGCAGTGATCGATCGACAGGGGACTCTGGGGCCAACGTCCTGACTTTC.